Below are 21 T cell receptor beta chains sequenced from a single sample in a study of graft-versus-host responses after intestinal transplantation listed by TCRdb under 2021. Library preparation employed the immunoSEQ multiplex PCR assay. TCRdb obtained this table from immuneACCESS and retained in-frame rearrangements with V and J assigned. These tables miss some clones; where compared with another copy, unresolved V genes account for less than half of the shortfall, and the remainder is unexplained. Here the sample has 8,500 to 10,000 clones; 80% to 90% occur a single time. Of the sample, 4% to 6.5% is held by the ten largest clones. To isolate intraepithelial and lamina propria lymphocytes from graft specimens, dithiothreitol, EDTA incubations and collagenase D digestion were used. Sequenced material: ileum tissue, taken around 24 months after intestinal transplantation. These receptors originate from a human patient who received an intestinal transplant, so some T cells may come from the graft donor.

V usage is TRBV10-1 and J usage is TRBJ2-2, with 9 bases lining up with TRBD1. There are 15 residues in the CDR3. With V trimmed by 6 bases and J by 1 base, 3 bases remained unmatched. The germline V gene encodes CDR1 WNHNN and CDR2 SYGVQD (reference sequence). CDR3 amino acids: CASSQTGGNTGELFF. CDR3 nucleotides: TGCGCCAGCAGCCAGACAGGGGGGAACACCGGGGAGCTGTTTTTT.

The rearrangement links TRBV5-6 to TRBJ2-5, with 10 bases that match TRBD2. The CDR3 loop spans 16 amino acids. Germline-derived CDR1 and CDR2 are SGHDT and YYEEEE. V lost 4 bases and J lost 5; bases outside the gene matches: 11. Here the CDR3 DNA reads TGTGCCAGCAGCCCAAGGTCTAGCGGGAGCCCGGAGACCCAGTACTTC. This gives the protein CASSPRSSGSPETQYF.

This clone was observed a few times. The J gene is TRBJ2-1, the V gene TRBV10-2; TRBD2 matches 7 bases. The germline V gene encodes CDR1 WSHSY and CDR2 SAAADI. V was clipped by 3 bases and J by 3 bases; unmatched bases: 5. This CDR3 has 15 residues. CDR3 amino acids: CASSDPPSGYNEQFF. For the CDR3, the DNA is TGCGCCAGCAGTGATCCGCCTAGCGGCTACAATGAGCAGTTCTTC.

This chain uses TRBV2 with TRBJ1-2, with no clear D. Germline V lookup: CDR1 SNHLY, CDR2 FYNNEI. The ends were cut back, 9 bases at V and 2 bases at J, with 10 bases in the middle. The CDR3 length is 12 residues. CDR3 residues: CASTIRNYGYTF. CDR3 DNA: TGTGCCAGTACGATACGGAACTATGGCTACACCTTC.

The gene calls are TRBV19 and TRBJ2-7; D is undetermined. Germline V gene lookup returns CDR1 LNHDA and CDR2 SQIVND (reference sequence). Trimming pared 5 bases from V and 0 bases from J, leaving 5 bases between. The CDR3 runs 12 residues. CDR3 loop: CASSPPSYEQYF. CDR3 nucleotides: TGTGCCAGTAGTCCGCCCTCCTACGAGCAGTACTTC.

The table lists this clone with a few counts. This sequence joins TRBV19 and TRBJ2-1; D may be TRBD1 (6 bases). CDR1 and CDR2 (germline): LNHDA, SQIVND (reference sequence). Trimming shortened V by 5 bases and J by 4 bases, and 9 bases separated the two germline ends. The CDR3 runs 13 residues. For the CDR3, the DNA is TGTGCCAGTAGTGGACAGATATACAATGAGCAGTTCTTC. Its protein is CASSGQIYNEQFF.

This sequence joins TRBV6-5 and TRBJ2-1, with D perhaps TRBD2 (6 bases). The V end lost 8 bases, the J end lost 6 bases, and 17 bases lay between the germline ends. The CDR3 extends over 14 amino acids. The germline V gene has CDR1 MNHEY and CDR2 SVGAGI. CDR3 loop: CASSLAGRGNEQFF. The CDR3 bases are TGTGCCAGCTCCTTGGCGGGACGGGGCAATGAGCAGTTCTTC.

The rearrangement joins TRBV5-5 to TRBJ2-7; D is unclear. V lost 0 bases and J lost 2, with 9 bases in between. This CDR3 contains 14 residues. The V gene's germline CDR1 is SGHKS and CDR2 YYEKEE (reference sequence). CDR3 sequence reads: CASSLVETTYEQYF. In DNA, the CDR3 is TGTGCCAGCAGCTTGGTTGAGACAACCTACGAGCAGTACTTC.

The genes are TRBV9 and TRBJ2-5; TRBD2 matches at 11 bases. Germline V gene data show CDR1 as SGDLS and CDR2 as YYNGEE. V lost 4 bases and J lost 2; bases outside the gene matches: 10. This CDR3 has 17 amino acids. The CDR3 reads CASSPGRSSGGQETQYF. For the CDR3, the DNA is TGTGCCAGCAGCCCCGGGCGGTCTAGCGGGGGGCAAGAGACCCAGTACTTC.

The chain has TRBV4-2 and TRBJ2-5; D possibly uses TRBD1 or TRBD2 (6 bases each). CDR1 and CDR2 from the germline V gene are LGHNA and YNFKEQ. V was shortened by 3 bases and J by 2 bases, with 10 bases between the two germline ends. The CDR3 totals 14 residues. Here the CDR3 DNA reads TGTGCCAGCAGCCAGGGGGGCACACAAGAGACCCAGTACTTC. Residues: CASSQGGTQETQYF.

The chain couples TRBV4-1 to TRBJ2-3, with 11 bases identical to TRBD2. This CDR3 has 16 amino acids. Trimming cost V 2 bases and J 2 bases; bases outside gene matches: 3. Per germline, CDR1 MGHRA and CDR2 YSYEKL. The CDR3 reads CASSQLAGGFTDTQYF. The CDR3 region has the DNA TGCGCCAGCAGCCAACTAGCGGGGGGCTTCACAGATACGCAGTATTTT.

This clone appeared once. The V gene is TRBV7-2, the J gene TRBJ1-1; TRBD1 aligns across 9 bases. In germline, CDR1 is SGHTA, CDR2 FQGNSA. The length of the CDR3 is 13 residues. J lost 10 bases, V lost 2 bases, and 5 bases had no gene match. CDR3: CASSLSSDRGAFF. The DNA for the CDR3 is TGTGCCAGCAGCTTATCGTCGGACAGGGGAGCTTTCTTT.

The rearrangement joins TRBV28 to TRBJ1-2; D not certain. Trimming pared 2 bases from V and 0 bases from J, leaving 13 bases between. Germline CDR1 reads MDHEN; CDR2 reads SYDVKM. The CDR3 sequence is 16 residues long. The CDR3 nucleotides are TGTGCCAGCAGTTTAGGGCAGGCCTTCCCTAACTATGGCTACACCTTC. This codes for CASSLGQAFPNYGYTF.

This clone was detected only once. The chain combines TRBV5-1 with TRBJ2-3, with D uncertain. The length of the CDR3 is 12 residues. From germline, CDR1 is SGHRS and CDR2 YFSETQ. Trimming took 2 bases from V and 2 from J, leaving 3 bases between them. The CDR3 DNA sequence: TGCGCCAGCAGCTTTAACACAGATACGCAGTATTTT. It yields the protein CASSFNTDTQYF.

This sequence joins TRBV14 and TRBJ2-1; no reliable D call. The CDR3 covers 13 residues. Germline V gene lookup returns CDR1 SGHDN and CDR2 FVKESK. With 0 bases removed from V and 7 bases from J, the gap between germline ends came to 7 bases. This chain's CDR3 is CASSQDRTNEQFF. As DNA, the CDR3 is TGTGCCAGCAGCCAAGATCGGACGAATGAGCAGTTCTTC.

This sequence joins TRBV9 and TRBJ2-6; D remains ambiguous. This CDR3 comprises 15 residues. Trimming shortened V by 0 bases and J by 1 base, and 5 bases separated the two germline ends. The germline V gene encodes CDR1 SGDLS and CDR2 YYNGEE. This CDR3 is CASSVVGSGANVLTF. The CDR3 DNA follows: TGTGCCAGCAGCGTAGTAGGTTCTGGGGCCAACGTCCTGACTTTC.

The V and J genes are TRBV9 and TRBJ1-3; D not certain. V lost 0 bases and J lost 0, with 4 bases in between. The length of the CDR3 is 14 residues. Germline assignment: CDR1 SGDLS and CDR2 YYNGEE. The CDR3: CASSVGLSGNTIYF. The CDR3 DNA reads as TGTGCCAGCAGCGTAGGACTCTCTGGAAACACCATATATTTT. The whole variable domain, remainder taken from reference TRBV9 and TRBJ1-3, is DSGVTQTPKHLITATGQRVTLRCSPRSGDLSVYWYQQSLDQGLQFLIQYYNGEERAKGNILERFSAQQFPDLHSELNLSSLELGDSALYFCASSVGLSGNTIYFGEGSWLTVV.

The V call is TRBV30, the J call TRBJ2-7, with 9 bases that match TRBD1. The ends lost 3 bases at V and 4 bases at J; junction bases unmatched: 10. Germline lookup yields CDR1 GTSNPN and CDR2 SVGIG (reference sequence). The CDR3 has 15 residues. The CDR3 spells CAWRDTGTGIYEQYF. The CDR3 DNA reads TGTGCCTGGAGGGACACCGGGACAGGGATTTACGAGCAGTACTTC.

V usage is TRBV28 and J usage is TRBJ1-4; 10 bases agree with TRBD1. V gave up 6 bases and J gave up 5 bases; unmatched junction bases: 6. The CDR3 runs to 15 residues. From germline, CDR1 is MDHEN and CDR2 SYDVKM. CDR3: CASRTPGQGNEKLFF. The CDR3 DNA is TGTGCCAGCAGGACTCCGGGACAGGGGAATGAAAAACTGTTTTTT. The whole variable domain, filled in from reference TRBV28 and TRBJ1-4, reads DVKVTQSSRYLVKRTGEKVFLECVQDMDHENMFWYRQDPGLGLRLIYFSYDVKMKEKGDIPEGYSVSREKKERFSLILESASTNQTSMYLCASRTPGQGNEKLFFGSGTQLSVL.

The chain combines TRBV10-1 with TRBJ2-5, with D perhaps being TRBD1 or TRBD2 (5 bases each). TRBJ2-7 matches the DNA end more closely, so the J call is doubtful. This CDR3 contains 13 residues. Germline V lookup: CDR1 WNHNN, CDR2 SYGVQD (reference sequence). In DNA form, the CDR3 reads TGCGCCAGCACTCCGGGACCCCGCCGCGAGCAGTACTTC. Translating it yields CASTPGPRREQYF.

V usage is TRBV9 and J usage is TRBJ2-1, with a weak D call TRBD1 (6 bases). V was shortened by 4 bases and J by 8 bases, with 16 bases between the two germline ends. The CDR3 consists of 14 residues. Germline lookup yields CDR1 SGDLS and CDR2 YYNGEE. CDR3 region: CASSPGVAVHEQFF. The CDR3 DNA is TGTGCCAGCAGCCCAGGGGTCGCGGTGCATGAGCAGTTCTTC.